Listed here are 7 T cell receptor beta chains from one sample, sequenced in a study of beta chain features in type 1 diabetes. For these TCRs, the target antigens are not known. The isolated RNA, all of it, was reverse transcribed, so expressed TCRB transcripts were what got sequenced. Clones were read by immunoSEQ multiplex PCR, and TCRdb kept only the in-frame ones, dropping some. This table has some 270,000 clones, approximately 11% appearing once. Study-level results: The study found moderately but significantly shorter TCRB CDR3s in all four CD4+ subsets of Type 1 diabetes patients.

Sequencing was done on a sample of naive CD4+ T cells from blood. Receptors were obtained from a man younger than 45 with type 1 diabetes.

A few counts support this clone. The V gene is TRBV6-6, the J gene TRBJ1-5; possible D gene TRBD1, 5 bases. Germline loops: CDR1 MNHNY, CDR2 SVGAGI (reference sequence). Trimming shortened V by 2 bases and J by 6 bases, and 11 bases separated the two germline ends. This CDR3 contains 14 residues. CDR3 bases: TGTGCCAGCAGTTACCTGGGGGGGGGTCAGCCCCAGCATTTT. It encodes CASSYLGGGQPQHF.

This clone was observed a few times. The CDR3: CASSFRGLGANVLTF. Written as DNA, the CDR3 is TGTGCCAGCAGCTTCAGGGGGCTTGGGGCCAACGTCCTGACTTTC. This sequence joins TRBV7-3 and TRBJ2-6, with TRBD1 matching 8 bases. V lost 3 bases to trimming and J lost 3 bases; unmatched junction nucleotides: 1. Germline V gives CDR1 SGHTA, CDR2 FQGTGA. The length of the CDR3 is 15 residues. The entire variable domain, with the rest obtained from reference TRBV7-3 and TRBJ2-6, is as follows: GAGVSQTPSNKVTEKGKYVELRCDPISGHTALYWYRQSLGQGPEFLIYFQGTGAADDSGLPNDRFFAVRPEGSVSTLKIQRTERGDSAVYLCASSFRGLGANVLTFGAGSRLTVL.

This chain links TRBV27 with TRBJ1-6; D unresolved. Per the germline V gene, CDR1 is MNHEY and CDR2 is SMNVEV (reference sequence). V lost 2 bases to trimming and J lost 5 bases, with 10 bases between them. This CDR3 comprises 15 residues. The CDR3 loop is CASSLRWENNSPLHF. CDR3 in DNA: TGTGCCAGCAGTTTAAGATGGGAGAATAATTCACCCCTCCACTTT.

V usage is TRBV5-1 and J usage is TRBJ2-3, with a possible D match to TRBD2 (6 bases). The CDR3 has 15 amino acids. Germline V gene sequence: CDR1 SGHRS, CDR2 YFSETQ. V dropped 4 bases and J dropped 3 bases, with 15 bases sitting between them. The CDR3 sequence is CASSLVPGGTDTQYF. In DNA, the CDR3 is TGCGCCAGCAGCCTCGTGCCCGGGGGTACAGATACGCAGTATTTT. Full variable domain (rest looked up from reference TRBV5-1 and TRBJ2-3): KAGVTQTPRYLIKTRGQQVTLSCSPISGHRSVSWYQQTPGQGLQFLFEYFSETQRNKGNFPGRFSGRQFSNSRSEMNVSTLELGDSALYLCASSLVPGGTDTQYFGPGTRLTVL.

The chain employs TRBV4-2 and TRBJ1-6; 7 bases are a match to TRBD1. V lost 4 bases, J lost 9 bases, and 9 bases stayed unmatched. The CDR3 has 15 amino acids. Per the germline V gene, CDR1 is LGHNA and CDR2 is YNFKEQ. The CDR3 sequence: CASSRVRQGGSPLHF. CDR3 nucleotide sequence: TGTGCCAGCAGCCGGGTTAGACAGGGAGGTTCACCCCTCCACTTT.

The genes are TRBV19 and TRBJ2-1; TRBD1 is a possible D gene (6 bases). V shed 5 bases and J shed 6 bases, with 29 bases lying between them. Per germline, CDR1 LNHDA and CDR2 SQIVND (reference sequence). The CDR3 is made up of 19 amino acids. CDR3: CASSPGLWVTGKVFNEQFF. CDR3 DNA: TGTGCCAGTAGTCCCGGCCTATGGGTTACAGGGAAAGTGTTCAATGAGCAGTTCTTC.

This clone has more than one count but fewer than ten. The gene calls are TRBV6-5 and TRBJ2-5; a weak D match, TRBD2 (6 bases). The CDR3 length is 14 residues. V lost 2 bases and J 5 bases, leaving 12 bases between the germline ends. The germline V gene has CDR1 MNHEY and CDR2 SVGAGI. CDR3 protein: CASSYRGASETQYF. CDR3 bases: TGTGCCAGCAGTTACCGCGGGGCAAGCGAGACCCAGTACTTC.